The 10 T cell receptor beta chains given below trace back to one sample, sequenced in a study of spatial heterogeneity in lung cancer. As for time point: sample taken at primary tumor resection. A single record per CDR3 protein comes from TCRdb applying MiXCR to the 5' RACE reads. The sample holds tens of thousands of distinct CDR3 sequences, about 7.2% seen once. The sample consisted of PBMCs, taken at surgery. These receptors were obtained from a male donor with early-stage non-small cell lung cancer.

This clonotype was recorded at least ten times. The chain joins TRBV10-3 to TRBJ2-7; no definite D call. The V end was cut by 8 bases, the J end by 2 bases, with 10 bases between. Germline CDR1 and CDR2: ENHRY and SYGVKD. This CDR3 spans 12 amino acids. DNA for the CDR3: TGTGCCATCTCGGACGGCCCCTACGAGCAGTACTTC. Amino acid sequence: CAISDGPYEQYF.

Ten or more counts support this clonotype. The chain has TRBV5-1 and TRBJ1-2; TRBD1 matches at 7 bases. Trimming removed 4 bases from V and 4 bases from J; junction bases left unmatched: 13. The CDR3 loop spans 16 amino acids. Looked up from germline, CDR1 is SGHRS and CDR2 is YFSETQ. In DNA form, the CDR3 reads TGCGCCAGCAGCCCCGGGACAGCCTTTCTCGGCTATGGCTACACCTTC. It is translated as CASSPGTAFLGYGYTF.

This sequence joins TRBV29-1 and TRBJ1-2; D is undetermined. The CDR3 has 13 amino acids. CDR1 SQVTM and CDR2 ANQGSEA come from the germline V gene. V was pared by 4 bases and J by 0 bases, with 9 bases between. CDR3 loop: CSVGSQPNYGYTF. CDR3 DNA: TGCAGCGTTGGATCACAGCCTAACTATGGCTACACCTTC.

This clonotype is labeled as medium-sized. V gene TRBV28 combines with J gene TRBJ2-7; TRBD1 matches at 8 bases. Trimming removed 6 bases from V and 12 bases from J; junction bases left unmatched: 19. CDR3 size: 15 residues. Germline CDR1 reads MDHEN; CDR2 reads SYDVKM. The CDR3 protein is CASRGLGQGQYSPYF. The CDR3, as DNA: TGTGCCAGCAGGGGCCTCGGACAGGGACAATATAGTCCGTACTTC.

The J gene is TRBJ2-2, the V gene TRBV5-4, with D perhaps TRBD2 (5 bases). The CDR3 runs to 16 residues. The V gene lost 1 base and the J gene lost 0 bases, with 10 bases spanning the gap. CDR1 SGHNT and CDR2 YYREEE come from the germline V gene (reference sequence). The CDR3 bases are TGTGCCAGCAGCTTGAAGACGGGAACGAACACCGGGGAGCTGTTTTTT. Residues: CASSLKTGTNTGELFF. The whole variable domain, filled in from reference TRBV5-4 and TRBJ2-2, reads ETGVTQSPTHLIKTRGQQVTLRCSSQSGHNTVSWYQQALGQGPQFIFQYYREEENGRGNFPPRFSGLQFPNYSSELNVNALELDDSALYLCASSLKTGTNTGELFFGEGSRLTVL.

This clonotype was seen many times. V is TRBV3-1 and J is TRBJ1-3; D unresolved. The CDR3 is 14 residues long. V was trimmed by 5 bases and J by 2 bases, leaving 10 bases between them. Germline CDR1 LGHDT, CDR2 YNNKEL (reference sequence). The CDR3, as DNA: TGTGCCAGCAGCATCGTCCCCACTGGAAACACCATATATTTT. Translation gives CASSIVPTGNTIYF.

This clonotype was detected ten times or more. V is TRBV12-3 or TRBV12-4 and J is TRBJ2-5, with D hard to call. V was trimmed by 6 bases and J by 5 bases, leaving 13 bases between them. The CDR3 has 13 amino acids. DNA of the CDR3: TGTGCCAGCAGCCTCGGCGTCTGGGAGACCCAGTACTTC. Amino acid sequence: CASSLGVWETQYF.

The sample holds many counts of this clonotype. V and J are TRBV30 and TRBJ2-3; the match to TRBD2 covers 10 bases. CDR1 and CDR2 from the germline V gene are GTSNPN and SVGIG (reference sequence). This CDR3 region has 14 residues. Unmatched junction bases numbered 10, after V lost 7 bases and J lost 6 bases. The CDR3 protein is CALSLAGLRDTQYF. As DNA, the CDR3 is TGTGCCTTATCACTAGCGGGGCTACGGGATACGCAGTATTTT.

This clonotype was detected ten times or more. This chain links TRBV20-1 with TRBJ2-3, with D possibly being TRBD1 or TRBD2 (5 bases each). Trimming removed 8 bases from V and 8 bases from J, with 14 bases in between. Germline values: CDR1 DFQATT, CDR2 SNEGSKA (reference sequence). CDR3 size: 11 residues. Here the CDR3 reads CSILGAGTQYF. The CDR3 DNA reads as TGCAGTATCCTCGGGGCTGGTACGCAGTATTTT.

This clonotype has more than one count but fewer than ten. The gene calls are TRBV5-1 and TRBJ2-1; 7 bases map to TRBD1. CDR3 length: 14 residues. V was pared by 5 bases and J by 1 base, with 3 bases of the junction left unmatched. Per the germline V gene, CDR1 is SGHRS and CDR2 is YFSETQ. The DNA for the CDR3 is TGCGCCAGCAGTCAGGGACAGTCCTACAATGAGCAGTTCTTC. Translated: CASSQGQSYNEQFF. The full variable domain, in which reference TRBV5-1 and TRBJ2-1 provide the parts outside the CDR3, is KAGVTQTPRYLIKTRGQQVTLSCSPISGHRSVSWYQQTPGQGLQFLFEYFSETQRNKGNFPGRFSGRQFSNSRSEMNVSTLELGDSALYLCASSQGQSYNEQFFGPGTRLTVL.